This entry lists 19 T cell receptor beta chains sequenced from one sample in a study of molecular identifiers for immune sequencing clone quantification. MiXCR was run by TCRdb on the PCR reads, yielding one entry per CDR3 protein. Of more than 300,000 distinct CDR3 sequences in the sample, about 20% were seen once. The sample consisted of naive CD8+ T cells from blood, with Jurkat cell RNA spiked in. Specified subset: FACS-sorted CD8+CD4-CCR7+CD45RA+ naive T cells. All receptors come from a human donor in good health. Some libraries in this study had Jurkat cell RNA spiked in.

Ten or more counts support this clonotype. The chain couples TRBV9 to TRBJ2-6; 7 bases agree with TRBD1. Trimming took 3 bases from V and 0 from J; bases not matched to a gene: 9. The germline V gene encodes CDR1 SGDLS and CDR2 YYNGEE. The CDR3 sequence is 18 residues long. CDR3 in amino acids: CASSGLTGADSGANVLTF. CDR3 DNA sequence: TGTGCCAGCAGCGGATTAACAGGGGCCGACTCTGGGGCCAACGTCCTGACTTTC.

This chain connects TRBV19 to TRBJ1-3, with D possibly being TRBD1 (6 bases). The V and J ends lost 3 bases and 0 bases respectively, with 12 bases between them. The CDR3 contains 16 residues. Germline V CDR1 and CDR2: LNHDA, SQIVND (reference sequence). The DNA of the CDR3 is TGTGCCAGTAGTATCGGCGGGGGCTACTCTGGAAACACCATATATTTT. Translating gives CASSIGGGYSGNTIYF.

The table lists this clonotype with many counts. V and J are TRBV29-1 and TRBJ2-2, with D uncertain. Germline-derived CDR1 and CDR2 are SQVTM and ANQGSEA. This CDR3 spans 13 amino acids. V was clipped by 4 bases and J by 3 bases, with 9 bases between them. CDR3 loop: CSVADGYTGELFF. Written as DNA, the CDR3 is TGCAGCGTTGCGGACGGATACACCGGGGAGCTGTTTTTT.

This clonotype appeared many times. The J gene is TRBJ2-7, the V gene TRBV20-1; D ambiguous. V lost 5 bases and J lost 6, with 11 bases in between. This CDR3 comprises 11 residues. The germline V gene has CDR1 DFQATT and CDR2 SNEGSKA (reference sequence). CDR3 residues: CSARQLGEQYF. Here the CDR3 DNA reads TGCAGTGCTCGGCAGCTTGGCGAGCAGTACTTC.

Ten or more counts support this clonotype. The rearrangement links TRBV15 to TRBJ1-1; D is uncertain. The germline V and J ends were trimmed by 4 bases and 0 bases, with 6 bases remaining between them. CDR3 length: 13 amino acids. Germline V lookup: CDR1 LNHNV, CDR2 YYDKDF (reference sequence). The CDR3 protein is CATSNNMNTEAFF. CDR3 bases: TGTGCCACCAGCAACAATATGAACACTGAAGCTTTCTTT.

This clonotype has a count of ten or more. CDR3 sequence reads: CASTEGWSIYQETQYF. CDR3 sequence (DNA): TGTGCCAGCACCGAAGGATGGTCGATTTACCAAGAGACCCAGTACTTC. The rearrangement links TRBV9 to TRBJ2-5; D uncertain. The V and J ends lost 6 bases and 0 bases respectively, with 18 bases between them. Germline CDR1 SGDLS, CDR2 YYNGEE. The length of the CDR3 is 16 residues. Filled out from reference TRBV9 and TRBJ2-5, the complete variable domain reads DSGVTQTPKHLITATGQRVTLRCSPRSGDLSVYWYQQSLDQGLQFLIQYYNGEERAKGNILERFSAQQFPDLHSELNLSSLELGDSALYFCASTEGWSIYQETQYFGPGTRLLVL.

The sample holds many counts of this clonotype. The gene calls are TRBV28 and TRBJ2-7; D unclear. The ends were cut back, 2 bases at V and 7 bases at J, with 9 bases in the middle. The V gene's germline CDR1 is MDHEN and CDR2 SYDVKM. CDR3 size: 12 residues. The CDR3 here is CASSLVVREQYF. In DNA form, the CDR3 reads TGTGCCAGCAGTTTAGTTGTGAGGGAGCAGTACTTC. The full variable domain, rest sourced from reference TRBV28 and TRBJ2-7, is DVKVTQSSRYLVKRTGEKVFLECVQDMDHENMFWYRQDPGLGLRLIYFSYDVKMKEKGDIPEGYSVSREKKERFSLILESASTNQTSMYLCASSLVVREQYFGPGTRLTVT.

A note on this clonotype: A read error may explain this, as a much larger clone is one base away. V usage is TRBV4-3 and J usage is TRBJ1-2, with unresolved D. This CDR3 has 13 amino acids. In germline, CDR1 is LGHNA, CDR2 YSLEER. The DNA of the CDR3 is TGCGCCAGCAGCCAAGATGTGGCCTATGGCCACACCTTC. Translated: CASSQDVAYGHTF.

This clonotype was counted at least ten times. The J gene is TRBJ2-7, the V gene TRBV4-2; TRBD1 matches at 8 bases. This CDR3 has 18 amino acids. Germline lookup yields CDR1 LGHNA and CDR2 YNFKEQ. The ends lost 0 bases at V and 3 bases at J; junction bases unmatched: 13. The CDR3, as DNA: TGTGCCAGCAGCCAAGATCAGGGGGCGCAAATAATCTTCTACGAGCAGTACTTC. It yields the protein CASSQDQGAQIIFYEQYF.

This clonotype showed up many times. This rearrangement joins TRBV29-1 to TRBJ1-4, with TRBD1 as a possible D gene (5 bases). This CDR3 is built from 12 residues. Trimming shortened V by 4 bases and J by 7 bases, and 10 bases separated the two germline ends. Germline CDR1 reads SQVTM; CDR2 reads ANQGSEA. CDR3 sequence reads: CSVAGLGEKLFF. CDR3 bases: TGCAGCGTTGCAGGGCTGGGTGAAAAACTGTTTTTT.

Concerning this clonotype: A much larger clone differs by one base, so this may be a read error. The chain has TRBV6-5 and TRBJ1-2; 7 positions match TRBD1. This CDR3 is 16 amino acids long. Germline-derived CDR1 and CDR2 are MNHEY and SVGAGI. The CDR3 nucleotides read TGTGCCAGCAGTTACTTTACAGGGGATTCTGACTATGGCCACACCTTC. Translation gives CASSYFTGDSDYGHTF.

This clonotype was counted ten times or more. The V gene is TRBV7-3, the J gene TRBJ2-1; 9 bases align to TRBD2. The CDR3 length is 16 residues. The V and J ends lost 0 bases and 2 bases, in that order; junction bases with no gene match: 2. CDR1 SGHTA and CDR2 FQGTGA come from the germline V gene. CDR3 bases: TGTGCCAGCAGCTTAACCCCTAGCGGGGCCTACAATGAGCAGTTCTTC. Translating it yields CASSLTPSGAYNEQFF.

The rearrangement links TRBV20-1 to TRBJ2-7, with 9 bases matching TRBD2. The length of the CDR3 is 15 residues. V was clipped by 1 base and J by 9 bases; unmatched bases: 13. Germline V gene sequence: CDR1 DFQATT, CDR2 SNEGSKA (reference sequence). CDR3 sequence reads: CSARASGGGAHGQYF. For the CDR3, the DNA is TGCAGTGCTAGAGCCTCGGGCGGGGGGGCCCACGGGCAGTACTTC.

Turning to this clonotype: A read error may produce the germline difference seen at one junction end. This chain connects TRBV7-9 to TRBJ2-1, with a tentative D call TRBD2 (6 bases). Germline V gene data show CDR1 as SEHNR and CDR2 as FQNEAQ (reference sequence). The CDR3 runs to 14 residues. CDR3 protein: CASRSGTLSNERFF. The CDR3 coding sequence is TGTGCCAGCAGGTCCGGGACTCTGTCCAATGAGCGGTTCTTC.

This clonotype has at least ten counts. The V gene is TRBV7-8, the J gene TRBJ2-7, with 7 bases matching TRBD1. The CDR3 extends over 15 amino acids. CDR1 is SGHVS, CDR2 FQNEAQ, per germline. V trimming: 2 bases; J trimming: 6 bases; junction bases outside the gene matches: 10. CDR3 nucleotide sequence: TGTGCCAGCAGCTTACTCTACCTAGGACAGGCCGAGCAGTACTTC. Amino acid sequence: CASSLLYLGQAEQYF.

The table lists this clonotype with many counts. This chain connects TRBV5-1 to TRBJ2-5; TRBD1 is a possible D gene (6 bases). The germline V gene encodes CDR1 SGHRS and CDR2 YFSETQ. Trimming took off 2 bases at V and 3 bases at J, with 20 bases between the two ends. The CDR3 is 17 residues long. CDR3 residues: CASSFNRLTGYEETQYF. DNA for the CDR3: TGCGCCAGCAGCTTTAACCGACTCACAGGGTATGAAGAGACCCAGTACTTC.

About this clonotype: This may stem from a read error, because a much larger clone lies one nucleotide away. The chain joins TRBV7-9 to TRBJ2-3; a possible D gene is TRBD2 (5 bases). This CDR3 has 13 residues. CDR1 and CDR2 (germline): SEHNR, FQNEAQ (reference sequence). The CDR3 region is CASGLVALDTQYF. The CDR3 nucleotides read TGTGCCAGCGGCTTAGTAGCGTTGGATACGCAGTATTTT.

There are many counts of this clonotype. V gene TRBV9 combines with J gene TRBJ1-1; unclear D gene. There are 14 residues in the CDR3. Between the trimmed V and J ends, which lost 0 bases and 5 bases, there was a span of 11 bases. CDR1 and CDR2 (germline): SGDLS, YYNGEE. The CDR3 DNA sequence: TGTGCCAGCAGCGTAGACGGGGTTGGGACTGAAGCTTTCTTT. Translating it yields CASSVDGVGTEAFF.

A few counts support this clonotype. This CDR3 is missing its conserved last phenylalanine or tryptophan, likely due to a read error. The CDR3 loop is CSVDQGLRNTIYS. CDR3 coding DNA: TGCAGCGTGGACCAGGGATTGAGAAACACCATATATTCT. This chain connects TRBV29-1 to TRBJ1-3, with a possible D match to TRBD1 (5 bases). The CDR3 runs 13 residues. Per germline, CDR1 SQVTM and CDR2 ANQGSEA. V was clipped by 6 bases and J by 5 bases, with 14 bases between them.